Included here is one T cell receptor beta chain sequence, with context. The CDR3 length is 16 residues. Germline V CDR1 and CDR2: SGHNT, YYREEE (reference sequence). V was clipped by 2 bases and J by 2 bases; unmatched bases: 8. This PCR relied on a set of 60 Vbeta primers and 13 Jbeta primers. The repertoire was sequenced with immunoSEQ multiplex PCR; TCRdb's copy has only in-frame clones and lacks some. The repertoire holds about 190,000 clones, with roughly 73% as singletons. This sample is drawn from a study of cytomegalovirus exposure and HLA in healthy donors. This rearrangement joins TRBV5-4 to TRBJ1-1; TRBD1 aligns across 8 bases. The sequenced sample was PBMCs. The sequence derives from a woman in her thirties in good health and CMV-seropositive. CDR3 DNA sequence: TGTGCCAGCAGCTTACAGGGGGGCGCCCGAAACACTGAAGCTTTCTTT. Amino acids: CASSLQGGARNTEAFF.